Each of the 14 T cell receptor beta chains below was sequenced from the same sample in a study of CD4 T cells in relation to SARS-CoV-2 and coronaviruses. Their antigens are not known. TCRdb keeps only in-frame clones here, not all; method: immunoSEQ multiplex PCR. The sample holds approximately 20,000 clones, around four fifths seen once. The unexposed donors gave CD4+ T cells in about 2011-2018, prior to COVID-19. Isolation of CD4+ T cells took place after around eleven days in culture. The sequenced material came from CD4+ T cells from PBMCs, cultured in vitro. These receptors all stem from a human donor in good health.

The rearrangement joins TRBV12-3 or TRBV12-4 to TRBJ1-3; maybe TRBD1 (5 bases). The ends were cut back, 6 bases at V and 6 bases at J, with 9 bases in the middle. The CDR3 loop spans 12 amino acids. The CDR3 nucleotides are TGTGCCAGCAGCCCACAGGAAAACACCATATATTTT. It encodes CASSPQENTIYF.

Here the CDR3 reads CASSRGYEVMNTEAFF. The CDR3, as DNA: TGTGCCAGCAGCCGTGGTTACGAAGTAATGAACACTGAAGCTTTCTTT. The chain combines TRBV6-2 or TRBV6-3 with TRBJ1-1; no clear D. The germline V gene encodes CDR1 MNHEY and CDR2 SVGEGT. V was pared by 6 bases and J by 0 bases, with 17 bases between. CDR3 length equals 16 residues.

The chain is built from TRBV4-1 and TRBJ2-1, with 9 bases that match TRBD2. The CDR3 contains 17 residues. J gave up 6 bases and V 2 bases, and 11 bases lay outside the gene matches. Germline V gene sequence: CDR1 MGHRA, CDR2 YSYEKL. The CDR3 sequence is CASSQSPAGGPGNEQFF. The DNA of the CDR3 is TGCGCCAGCAGCCAATCTCCAGCGGGGGGCCCGGGCAATGAGCAGTTCTTC.

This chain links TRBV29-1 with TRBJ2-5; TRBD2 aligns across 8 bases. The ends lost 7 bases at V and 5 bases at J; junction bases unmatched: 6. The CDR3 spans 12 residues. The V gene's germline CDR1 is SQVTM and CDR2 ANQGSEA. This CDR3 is CSDGTSGETQYF. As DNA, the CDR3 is TGCAGCGACGGGACTAGTGGGGAGACCCAGTACTTC.

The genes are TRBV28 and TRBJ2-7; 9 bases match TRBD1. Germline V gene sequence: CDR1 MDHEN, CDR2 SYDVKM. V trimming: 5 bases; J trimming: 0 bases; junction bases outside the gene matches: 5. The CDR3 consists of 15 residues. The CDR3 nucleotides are TGTGCCAGCAGTCCAGCGGGACAGGGCTCCTACGAGCAGTACTTC. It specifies CASSPAGQGSYEQYF. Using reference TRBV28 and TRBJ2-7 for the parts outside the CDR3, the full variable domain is DVKVTQSSRYLVKRTGEKVFLECVQDMDHENMFWYRQDPGLGLRLIYFSYDVKMKEKGDIPEGYSVSREKKERFSLILESASTNQTSMYLCASSPAGQGSYEQYFGPGTRLTVT.

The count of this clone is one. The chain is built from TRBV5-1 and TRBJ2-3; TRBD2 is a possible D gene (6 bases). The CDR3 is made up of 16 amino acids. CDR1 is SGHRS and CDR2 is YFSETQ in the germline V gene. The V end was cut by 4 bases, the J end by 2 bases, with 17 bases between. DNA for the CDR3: TGCGCCAGCAGCACGGAAGGGACTCCAACCACAGATACGCAGTATTTT. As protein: CASSTEGTPTTDTQYF.

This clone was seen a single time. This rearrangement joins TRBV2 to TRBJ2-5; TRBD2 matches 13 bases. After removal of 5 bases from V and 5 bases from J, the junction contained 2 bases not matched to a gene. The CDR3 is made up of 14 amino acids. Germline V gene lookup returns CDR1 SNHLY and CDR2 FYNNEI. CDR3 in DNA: TGTGCCAGCAGTAAGACTAGCGGGGGGGAGACCCAGTACTTC. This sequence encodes CASSKTSGGETQYF.

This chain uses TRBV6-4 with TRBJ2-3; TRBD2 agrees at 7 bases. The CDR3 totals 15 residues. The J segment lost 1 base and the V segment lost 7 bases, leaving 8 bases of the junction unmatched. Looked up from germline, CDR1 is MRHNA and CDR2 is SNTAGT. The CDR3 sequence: CASKRDVGGTDTQYF. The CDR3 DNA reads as TGTGCCAGCAAGCGGGATGTTGGGGGCACAGATACGCAGTATTTT.

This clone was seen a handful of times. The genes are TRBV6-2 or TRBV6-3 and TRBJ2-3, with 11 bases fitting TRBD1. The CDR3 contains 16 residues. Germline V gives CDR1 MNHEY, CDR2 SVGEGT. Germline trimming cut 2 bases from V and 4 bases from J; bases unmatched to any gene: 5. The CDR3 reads CASSYTRTGGADTQYF. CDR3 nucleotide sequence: TGTGCCAGCAGTTACACCCGGACAGGGGGCGCAGATACGCAGTATTTT.

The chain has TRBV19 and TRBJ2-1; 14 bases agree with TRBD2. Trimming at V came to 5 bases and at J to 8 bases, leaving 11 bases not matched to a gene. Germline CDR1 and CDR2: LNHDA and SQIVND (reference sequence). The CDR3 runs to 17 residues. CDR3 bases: TGTGCCAGTAGTGTCTCCGGGACTAGCGGGAGCGGGCATGAGCAGTTCTTC. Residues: CASSVSGTSGSGHEQFF. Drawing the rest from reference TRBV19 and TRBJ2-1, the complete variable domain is DGGITQSPKYLFRKEGQNVTLSCEQNLNHDAMYWYRQDPGQGLRLIYYSQIVNDFQKGDIAEGYSVSREKKESFPLTVTSAQKNPTAFYLCASSVSGTSGSGHEQFFGPGTRLTVL.

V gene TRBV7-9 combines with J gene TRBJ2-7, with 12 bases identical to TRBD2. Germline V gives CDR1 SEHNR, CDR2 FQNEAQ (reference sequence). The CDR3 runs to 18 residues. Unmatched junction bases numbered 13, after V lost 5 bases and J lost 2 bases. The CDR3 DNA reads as TGTGCCAGCAGCCCAGGGGGGACTAGCGGGTTTATCACCTACGAGCAGTACTTC. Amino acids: CASSPGGTSGFITYEQYF.

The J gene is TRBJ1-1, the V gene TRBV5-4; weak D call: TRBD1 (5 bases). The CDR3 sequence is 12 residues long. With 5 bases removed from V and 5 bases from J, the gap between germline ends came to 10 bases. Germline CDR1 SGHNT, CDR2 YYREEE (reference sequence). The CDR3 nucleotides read TGTGCCAGCAGGATTGCAGGGACTGAAGCTTTCTTT. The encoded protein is CASRIAGTEAFF.

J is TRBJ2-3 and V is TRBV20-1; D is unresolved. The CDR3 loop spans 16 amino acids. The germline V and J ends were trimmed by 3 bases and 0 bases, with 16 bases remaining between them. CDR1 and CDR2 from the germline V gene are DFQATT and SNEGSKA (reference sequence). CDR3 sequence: CSASPAFLLSTDTQYF. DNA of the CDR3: TGCAGTGCTAGTCCGGCTTTCCTACTGAGCACAGATACGCAGTATTTT.

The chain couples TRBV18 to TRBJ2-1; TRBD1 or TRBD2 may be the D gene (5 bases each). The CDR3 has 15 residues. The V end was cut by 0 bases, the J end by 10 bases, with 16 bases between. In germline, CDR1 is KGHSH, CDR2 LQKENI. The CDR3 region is CASSPPLGDPPEQFF. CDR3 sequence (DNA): TGTGCCAGCTCACCACCCCTGGGGGACCCACCAGAGCAGTTCTTC.